The text below deals with one TCR beta chain. Its antigen is unknown. The CDR3 loop spans 11 amino acids. The V end lost 6 bases, the J end lost 10 bases, and 10 bases lay between the germline ends. CDR1 MNHNY and CDR2 SVGAGI come from the germline V gene (reference sequence). This sample was included in a study of T cell repertoires in cytomegalovirus infection. Overall study results and limits: Dominating the ex vivo response were TCR beta clonotypes that were CMV-specific and HLA-C-restricted.

TCRdb redid the calling of the reads with MiXCR, one entry per CDR3 protein. The sample records around 140,000 distinct CDR3 sequences, about 6% being singletons. This sequence was found in a human donor in good health (CMV status not recorded). Some clones in this sample may be carry-over from other donors' samples. The chain joins TRBV6-6 to TRBJ2-1; no clear D. The material sequenced was PBMCs. The CDR3 coding sequence is TGTGCCAGCAGCTCCCTCACAGAGCAGTTCTTC. Its protein product is CASSSLTEQFF.